The sequence of this TCR beta chain was determined in a study of cytomegalovirus exposure and HLA in healthy donors (dated by TCRdb to between 2016 and 2019). With regard to the full study: According to an earlier analysis of several hundred of the donors, about 180 million T cells yielded 117 million unique TCR beta sequences and around 300 Gb of sequence data. In addition to the first cohort of about 650 subjects, a separate validation cohort of 120 different subjects was used. The study was designed to test whether signatures of past pathogen exposure could be identified by cataloging public T cell receptors. Of the roughly 410 genotyped donors, 81% were placed in the genetic ancestry cluster associated with self-reported Caucasian donors. An earlier analysis of several hundred of the donors used high-throughput TCR beta sequencing to judge whether each TCR beta V gene segment behaved as functional or pseudogenic. HLA typing covered class I and class II loci at four-digit resolution. Typing coverage differed by locus: A, B, C, DRB1 and DQB1 were typed in roughly 620-630 donors, DQA1 in about 560, DPA1 in over 600, and DPB1 in roughly 470. The T cell repertoires of several hundred subjects were profiled by immunosequencing and related to cytomegalovirus serostatus. Five DR-DQ haplotypes were handled as single units for association and clustering, since linkage in the cohort was strong. A later analysis re-analyzed previously published TCR beta repertoires from several hundred donors and added high-resolution HLA genotyping to study TCR occurrence patterns. Donor age, sex, ethnicity and CMV serostatus were compiled alongside the repertoire data. To predict cytomegalovirus infection status, the study combined high-throughput TCR immunosequencing, statistical association of individual TCRs with disease status, and machine learning. Across about 370 genotyped donors of the cohort, an average of approximately 220,000 unique TCR beta nucleotide sequences per donor were sequenced, and approximately 19% of those sequences were non-productive. A later genetic analysis took genome-wide SNP genotypes for about 55% of the 666 donors and used that subset as a discovery cohort. Approximately 330 gigabases of sequencing data and around 85 million unique TCR sequences made up an early release that covered under 750 HLA-typed donors. All discovery cohort repertoires had been generated on a single sequencing platform. Rather than drawing on any new phenotypic data, the later analysis identified candidate immune exposures from TCR beta sequences and the way those sequences occurred across donors. Points the paper makes about the study in general: The authors suggested that the approach could potentially be generalized to other disease states and immunological phenotypes. HLA typing was unavailable for some donors at each locus, so association tests used only the typed subset. In vitro tests confirmed that a few of the cytomegalovirus-associated TCR beta chains recognize cytomegalovirus antigens. In a later analysis, several top co-occurrence clusters were reported to appear linked to parvovirus B19, influenza, CMV and Epstein-Barr virus. According to a later analysis, most CMV-associated TCR beta chains appeared to be HLA-restricted, and the HLA associations seemed to be driven largely by CMV exposure. A total of fewer than 200 TCR beta chains were listed by the study as associated with cytomegalovirus. For the cohort, immune exposure information was limited to CMV serostatus. The cohort was sequenced for TCR beta chains only, and without alpha or paired-chain data the features that could be detected were limited. Most TCR sequences were observed very rarely across donors, whereas some public TCRs were present in many individuals. Broadly in line with IMGT annotations, most TCR beta V segments showed up in productive rearrangements about 87% or about 30% of the time in an earlier analysis of around 550 of the donors. A later genetic analysis reported fewer N-insertions in productive TCRs among donors in an Asian-associated ancestry cluster than the approximately 670-donor mean. Correlated functional status among segregating V segments might be attributable to linkage disequilibrium, but an unknown experimental factor could not be ruled out. Because counts were too low, roughly 17 rarely observed V segments, including chromosome 9 orphons, were left out of the earlier analysis of 587 of the donors. The sequencing pipeline was judged likely to have produced a cluster of highly shared sequence variants as a technical artifact. A further reported finding was that TCR beta sequences accurately predicted the HLA-A and HLA-B alleles for most subjects in the first cohort. In both the original and validation cohorts, the classifier was reported to diagnose cytomegalovirus status with high specificity and sensitivity. Presence/absence analyses assumed roughly uniform sequencing depth across donors, an assumption that may not hold. Some IMGT-functional V segments, including TRBV6-2 and TRBV6-3, could not be told apart with the 87-base-pair reads, so those segments were excluded. V-gene and J-gene trimming of TCR beta chains was associated with a missense DCLRE1C variant in a later genetic analysis, and the association was replicated in an independent cohort. In a later analysis, the rate of TCR association differed among HLA loci, with DRB1 alleles having the most associated TCRs and HLA-C alleles having the fewest. Assigning TCR associations to individual alleles was difficult when HLA alleles, especially DR and DQ, strongly co-occurred. At a false discovery rate of 0.05, a later analysis linked about 17,000 TCR beta sequences to specific HLA alleles. In a later analysis, HLA-associated TCR beta chains showed more clonal expansion and lower generation probabilities than non-associated chains that were equally common.

Details on this clone: It has no known antigen specificity. No base quality information exists; no much larger clone differs at one position.

The CDR3, cysteine through phenylalanine, is 16 amino acids long. CDR3 DNA only is kept here, 48 bases in frame from base 1. CDR1 and CDR2 are drawn from the germline V gene (reference sequence): SEHNR, FQNEAQ. At the junction V is shortened by 1 base and J by 5 bases, with 15 bases in between. The cohort comprised 666 healthy bone marrow donors. All cohort members were sampled while nominally healthy, although unrecorded immune exposures were likely present. The donor was CMV seronegative and belonged to the group of several hundred seronegative cohort members. A peripheral blood sample was provided by each donor, and peripheral blood mononuclear cells were used for TCR beta sequencing. The Qiagen DNeasy Blood Extraction Kit was used to extract genomic DNA from the blood cell samples. The library was produced with the immunoSEQ multiplex PCR assay. A mixture of 60 forward primers for TCR Vbeta segments and 13 reverse primers for TCR Jbeta segments was used in the multiplex PCR. A multiplex PCR assay on genomic DNA amplified the CDR3 region of rearranged TCR beta genes. The Illumina HiSeq System was used to sequence the amplified TCR beta libraries as 87-base-pair reads. The authors processed their data as follows. Across the 666 repertoires, a later analysis counted tens of millions of unique TCR beta chains, about 10 million of which were shared by at least two donors. To remove PCR and sequencing errors, raw reads were error-corrected and collapsed into unique sequences using a nearest-neighbor algorithm that merged closely related sequences. Alignment of CDR3 sequences to IMGT reference sequences was used to assign V, D and J gene segments. For a sequence to be retained, a match of at least six nucleotides was required to both a V gene segment and a J gene segment. A rearrangement was called productive if the CDR3 had no stop codons and remained in frame with V and J, and every other rearrangement was called non-productive. CDR3 was defined according to IMGT convention as the region running from the second conserved V-encoded cysteine to the conserved J-encoded phenylalanine. The earlier analysis of 500 to 650 of the donors excluded any sequence lacking an unambiguous match to a single V gene segment. An earlier analysis of several hundred of the donors called V segments functional above 56.7% productive rearrangements and segregating when the between-donor standard deviation exceeded 5%. To diagnose cytomegalovirus status from the catalog of TCR beta chain sequences, a statistical classification framework was built. In a later analysis, TCR nucleotide sequences were compared against IMGT/GENE-DB human TR gene sequences so that V and J genes could be assigned. In a later analysis, CDR3 sequences and most-parsimonious VDJ recombination scenarios were assigned using the TCRdist pipeline. In a later analysis, each TCR beta chain was defined by its CDR3 amino acid sequence together with its V-gene family, and reads without a unique V-gene family were excluded. As a way to deal with suspected cross-contamination and a sequencing artifact, a later analysis dropped roughly 600 nucleotide sequences that were highly shared and had low generation probability. In a later analysis, a clonal expansion index for each public chain was calculated from normalized within-repertoire ranks of inferred template counts. A later analysis computed generation probabilities with a VDJ recombination model fitted to out-of-frame rearrangements, and checked the results against IGoR. A later analysis scored TCR-TCR, TCR-HLA and TCR-CMV co-occurrence with hypergeometric tests, applying a repertoire-size bias correction to TCR pairs. In a later analysis, false discovery rates were estimated by permuting HLA or CMV assignments 20 times. In a later analysis, co-occurring TCRs were grouped using DBSCAN, with TCRdist sequence similarity added in when clustering inside HLA-allele-positive subsets. Co-occurrence clustering excluded repertoires with fewer than 30,000 or more than 120,000 public chains, plus five with anomalous nucleotide sharing. TCRdb re-hosts the immuneACCESS table, in-frame sequences only. Its copies lack some clones; in the studies checked, an unresolved V gene accounts for under half of them, and the cause for the rest is not known. V and J calls and clone size are those listed in that table; D and trimming were worked out from the DNA. The sample table lists a few hundred thousand clones, 70% to 80% of them with a count of one. Jointly, the top ten make up about 14% of the sample.

The receptor was derived from a man aged 35-49 years in good health and CMV-seronegative. The chain joins TRBV7-9 to TRBJ1-3, with no confident D gene call. The specimen sequenced was PBMCs. At the DNA level, the sequence is TGTGCCAGCAGCTTAGATTCCGGCAGGAATAGAAACACCATATATTTT. It specifies CASSLDSGRNRNTIYF. Reference TRBV7-9 and TRBJ1-3 genes cover what lies past the CDR3, so the full variable domain is DTGVSQNPRHKITKRGQNVTFRCDPISEHNRLYWYRQTLGQGPEFLTYFQNEAQLEKSRLLSDRFSAERPKGSFSTLEIQRTEQGDSAMYLCASSLDSGRNRNTIYFGEGSWLTVV.